The 13 T cell receptor beta chains below all came from one sample that was sequenced in a study of T-cell memory formation after mild COVID-19. Using its own MiXCR run on the 5' RACE reads, TCRdb lists one record per CDR3 protein. The sample yields about 200,000 distinct CDR3 sequences, over 7.5% seen once. The specimen was PBMCs or a T cell subset sorted from them (not recorded which). Receptors were obtained from a man aged 18 to 35 who had mild COVID-19 (a few samples of this study predate the infection). Cell type and time point are not known.

At least ten counts were recorded for this clonotype. This chain uses TRBV7-8 with TRBJ2-5; D is undetermined. The CDR3 totals 11 residues. Germline V lookup: CDR1 SGHVS, CDR2 FQNEAQ. V was cut by 3 bases and J by 5 bases, with 4 bases left in between. CDR3 residues: CASSFMETQYF. CDR3 DNA sequence: TGTGCCAGCAGCTTCATGGAGACCCAGTACTTC.

This clonotype was counted between two and nine times. The rearrangement uses TRBV5-1 and TRBJ2-5, with D possibly matching TRBD2 (6 bases). Germline values: CDR1 SGHRS, CDR2 YFSETQ. V gave up 0 bases and J gave up 5 bases, with 14 bases separating them. The CDR3 length is 15 residues. In DNA, the CDR3 is TGCGCCAGCAGCTTGGAGGCGGGGAGTCGGGAGACCCAGTACTTC. Its protein is CASSLEAGSRETQYF.

CDR3 coding DNA: TGCAGTGCAGGCCGCACAGATACGCAGTATTTT. This translates into CSAGRTDTQYF. This chain connects TRBV20-1 to TRBJ2-3; D remains unclear. V was cut by 6 bases and J by 1 base, with 5 bases left in between. The CDR3 totals 11 residues. Germline V gene sequence: CDR1 DFQATT, CDR2 SNEGSKA (reference sequence).

This clonotype was seen repeatedly, ten times or more. V is TRBV19 and J is TRBJ1-1; D is perhaps TRBD1 (6 bases). V lost 5 bases, J lost 6 bases, and 13 bases lay in between. CDR1 is LNHDA and CDR2 is SQIVND in the germline V gene (reference sequence). The CDR3 totals 13 residues. The CDR3 nucleotides are TGTGCCAGTAGTGAACGGGACAAGGCTGAAGCTTTCTTT. Residues: CASSERDKAEAFF.

This clonotype has just a few counts. As DNA, the CDR3 is TGTGCCAGCAGCTTATTGGGCAGGGAAAGGCAGCCCCAGCATTTT. Protein: CASSLLGRERQPQHF. The chain carries TRBV7-2 and TRBJ1-5; D perhaps matches TRBD1 (5 bases). The germline CDR1 and CDR2 sequences are SGHTA and FQGNSA. This CDR3 comprises 15 residues. V lost 2 bases to trimming and J lost 7 bases, with 15 bases between them.

This clonotype was counted at least ten times. The rearrangement uses TRBV7-2 and TRBJ1-2; the D gene is possibly TRBD1 (5 bases). CDR1 and CDR2 from the germline V gene are SGHTA and FQGNSA. This CDR3 is built from 18 residues. Trimming pared 3 bases from V and 4 bases from J, leaving 24 bases between. The CDR3 loop is CASSLRQSQGKGFYGYTF. CDR3 in DNA: TGTGCCAGCAGCTTGAGGCAGAGCCAAGGGAAGGGGTTCTATGGCTACACCTTC.

J is TRBJ2-1 and V is TRBV7-9; D remains unclear. V lost 2 bases to trimming and J lost 5 bases, with 10 bases between them. CDR3 length: 14 amino acids. Looked up from germline, CDR1 is SEHNR and CDR2 is FQNEAQ (reference sequence). The CDR3 spells CASSLTRVNNEQFF. CDR3 coding DNA: TGTGCCAGCAGCTTAACTCGGGTCAACAATGAGCAGTTCTTC.

The V gene is TRBV7-2, the J gene TRBJ2-5; 7 nucleotides agree with TRBD2. Germline V gives CDR1 SGHTA, CDR2 FQGNSA. V lost 5 bases, J lost 5 bases, and 8 bases stayed unmatched. CDR3 length: 14 amino acids. CDR3 sequence (DNA): TGTGCCAGCAGCCCCTCGCGGGGGAAGGAGACCCAGTACTTC. It is translated as CASSPSRGKETQYF.

The table lists this clonotype with a few counts. The chain recombines TRBV27 with TRBJ2-5; D call uncertain. Looked up from germline, CDR1 is MNHEY and CDR2 is SMNVEV (reference sequence). The CDR3 contains 13 residues. Trimming removed 2 bases at V and 3 bases at J, with 7 bases between. The CDR3 sequence: CASSLADEETQYF. DNA of the CDR3: TGTGCCAGCAGTTTAGCTGATGAAGAGACCCAGTACTTC.

This clonotype was observed many times. This chain joins TRBV2 and TRBJ2-4, with D unclear. Germline-derived CDR1 and CDR2 are SNHLY and FYNNEI. The CDR3 totals 17 residues. The ends were cut back, 2 bases at V and 0 bases at J, with 14 bases in the middle. CDR3 amino acids: CASSETLVGLAKNIQYF. For the CDR3, the DNA is TGTGCCAGCAGTGAAACACTGGTTGGCCTAGCCAAAAACATTCAGTACTTC.

This clonotype was detected only once. This chain joins TRBV6-2 or TRBV6-3 and TRBJ2-1; TRBD2 matches at 7 bases. The J segment lost 15 bases and the V segment lost 0 bases, leaving 11 bases of the junction unmatched. CDR3 size: 14 residues. In germline, CDR1 is MNHEY, CDR2 SVGEGT. CDR3 amino acids: CASSYSLTGTIPFF. In DNA, the CDR3 is TGTGCCAGCAGTTACTCTCTCACCGGGACTATCCCGTTCTTC.

J is TRBJ2-1 and V is TRBV11-2, with a tentative D call TRBD1 (5 bases). The CDR3 consists of 17 residues. Trimming stripped 2 bases from V and 0 bases from J, with 14 bases between. From germline, CDR1 is SGHAT and CDR2 FQNNGV. The CDR3 spells CASSLRGGPSSYNEQFF. CDR3 nucleotide sequence: TGTGCCAGCAGCTTAAGGGGCGGTCCAAGCTCCTACAATGAGCAGTTCTTC. The full variable domain, in which reference TRBV11-2 and TRBJ2-1 provide the parts outside the CDR3, is EAGVAQSPRYKIIEKRQSVAFWCNPISGHATLYWYQQILGQGPKLLIQFQNNGVVDDSQLPKDRFSAERLKGVDSTLKIQPAKLEDSAVYLCASSLRGGPSSYNEQFFGPGTRLTVL.

The CDR3: CSARDPARSTEAFF. Written as DNA, the CDR3 is TGCAGTGCTAGAGACCCGGCCAGGTCCACTGAAGCTTTCTTT. The chain couples TRBV20-1 to TRBJ1-1; unclear D gene. The germline CDR1 and CDR2 sequences are DFQATT and SNEGSKA (reference sequence). Trimming removed 0 bases from V and 4 bases from J, with 12 bases in between. The CDR3 consists of 14 residues.